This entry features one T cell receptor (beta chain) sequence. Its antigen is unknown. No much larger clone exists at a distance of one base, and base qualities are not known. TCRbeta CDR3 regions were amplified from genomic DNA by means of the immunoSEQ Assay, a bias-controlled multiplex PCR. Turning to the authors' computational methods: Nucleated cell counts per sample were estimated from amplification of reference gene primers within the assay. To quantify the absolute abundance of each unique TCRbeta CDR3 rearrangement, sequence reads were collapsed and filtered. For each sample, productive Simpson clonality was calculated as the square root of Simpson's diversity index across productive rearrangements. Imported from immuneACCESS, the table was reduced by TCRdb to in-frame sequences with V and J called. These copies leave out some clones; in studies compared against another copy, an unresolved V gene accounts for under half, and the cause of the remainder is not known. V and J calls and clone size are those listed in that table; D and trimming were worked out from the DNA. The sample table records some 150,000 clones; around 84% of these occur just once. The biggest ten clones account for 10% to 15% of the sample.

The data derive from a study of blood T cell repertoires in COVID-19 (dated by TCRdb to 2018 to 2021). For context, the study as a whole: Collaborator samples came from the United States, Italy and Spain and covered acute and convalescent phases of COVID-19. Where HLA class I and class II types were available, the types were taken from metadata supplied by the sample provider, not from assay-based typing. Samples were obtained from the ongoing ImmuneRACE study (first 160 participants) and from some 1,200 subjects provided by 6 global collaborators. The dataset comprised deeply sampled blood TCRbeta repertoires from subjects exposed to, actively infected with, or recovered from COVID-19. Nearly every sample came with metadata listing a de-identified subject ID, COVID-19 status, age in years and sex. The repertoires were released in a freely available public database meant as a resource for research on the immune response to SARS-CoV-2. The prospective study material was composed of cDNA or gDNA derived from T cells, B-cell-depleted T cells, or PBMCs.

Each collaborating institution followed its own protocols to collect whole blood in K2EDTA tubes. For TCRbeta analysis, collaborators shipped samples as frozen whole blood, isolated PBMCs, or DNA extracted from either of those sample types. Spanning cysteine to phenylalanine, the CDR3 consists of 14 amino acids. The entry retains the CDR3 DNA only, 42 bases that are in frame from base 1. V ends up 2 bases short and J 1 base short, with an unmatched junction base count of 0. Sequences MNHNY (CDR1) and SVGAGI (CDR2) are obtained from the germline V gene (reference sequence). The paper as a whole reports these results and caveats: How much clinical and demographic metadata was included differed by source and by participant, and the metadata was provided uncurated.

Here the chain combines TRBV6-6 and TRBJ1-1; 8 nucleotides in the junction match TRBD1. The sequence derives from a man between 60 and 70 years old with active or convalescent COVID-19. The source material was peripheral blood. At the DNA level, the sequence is TGTGCCAGCAGTTACGACAGGGGGAACACTGAAGCTTTCTTT. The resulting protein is CASSYDRGNTEAFF.